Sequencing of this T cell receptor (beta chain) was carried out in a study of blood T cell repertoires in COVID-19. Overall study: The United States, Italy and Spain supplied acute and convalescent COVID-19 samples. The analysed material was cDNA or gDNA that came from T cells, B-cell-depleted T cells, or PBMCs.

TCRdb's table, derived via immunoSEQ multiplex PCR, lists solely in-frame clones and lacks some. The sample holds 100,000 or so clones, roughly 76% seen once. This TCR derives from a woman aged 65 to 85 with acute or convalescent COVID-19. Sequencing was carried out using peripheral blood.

DNA of the CDR3: TGTGCCTGGAGCGGAGCCTACAATGAGCAGTTCTTC. Protein: CAWSGAYNEQFF. This rearrangement joins TRBV30 to TRBJ2-1; D is unclear. This CDR3 has 12 residues. The germline CDR1 and CDR2 sequences are GTSNPN and SVGIG (reference sequence). V gave up 3 bases and J gave up 2 bases, with 5 bases separating them.